A selection of T cell receptor beta chains follows, all from one sample in a study of cytomegalovirus exposure and HLA in healthy donors. The method was immunoSEQ multiplex PCR; TCRdb's version includes in-frame clones alone and lacks a portion of them. This table has 74,000 or so clones, around 81% appearing once. The specimen sequenced was PBMCs. These receptors all come from a male donor in good health and CMV-seropositive. Each CDR3 is given with its conserved first and last residue. The order of the fields is CDR3 DNA, CDR3 protein, J gene, D gene, V gene, clone size. The D gene is left open where the match is weak. A clone size is listed for some rows: how often the clone was seen (once, few, many), or a class if it is expanded.

CDR3nt: TGCGCCAGCAGCATTCGGTCCTCTAGCGGGAGGGACAATGAGCAGTTCTTC
CDR3aa: CASSIRSSSGRDNEQFF
j_gene: TRBJ2-1
d_gene: TRBD2
v_gene: TRBV5-1
abundance: .

CDR3nt: TGTGCCAGCAGCTCGGACATAGCAGGGGCCAACGTCCTGACTTTC
CDR3aa: CASSSDIAGANVLTF
j_gene: TRBJ2-6
d_gene: .
v_gene: TRBV5-4
abundance: many

CDR3nt: TGTGCCAGCAGCCCTCGACAGGGCGCTAATGAAAAACTGTTTTTT
CDR3aa: CASSPRQGANEKLFF
j_gene: TRBJ1-4
d_gene: TRBD1
v_gene: TRBV7-2
abundance: .

CDR3nt: TGTGCCAGCAGCTTGAGGACAGGGGTTGAGACCCAGTACTTC
CDR3aa: CASSLRTGVETQYF
j_gene: TRBJ2-5
d_gene: TRBD1
v_gene: TRBV5-5
abundance: .

CDR3nt: TGTGCCAGCAGTCTAGCGGGGGGCACAGATACGCAGTATTTT
CDR3aa: CASSLAGGTDTQYF
j_gene: TRBJ2-3
d_gene: TRBD2
v_gene: TRBV28
abundance: .

CDR3nt: TGTGCCAGCAGGGACTGGAACCCTTCGGATGAGCAGTTCTTC
CDR3aa: CASRDWNPSDEQFF
j_gene: TRBJ2-1
d_gene: .
v_gene: TRBV6-1
abundance: .

CDR3nt: TGTGCCAGCAGTCCAGGATACAATGAGCAGTTCTTC
CDR3aa: CASSPGYNEQFF
j_gene: TRBJ2-1
d_gene: .
v_gene: TRBV28
abundance: .

CDR3nt: TGTGCCAGCAGCTTGGATCTGGGAGCTAACTATGGCTACACCTTC
CDR3aa: CASSLDLGANYGYTF
j_gene: TRBJ1-2
d_gene: .
v_gene: TRBV5-4
abundance: few

CDR3nt: TGTGCCAGCAACCGGGACAGGGTTCTAGGTCAGCCCCAGCATTTT
CDR3aa: CASNRDRVLGQPQHF
j_gene: TRBJ1-5
d_gene: TRBD1
v_gene: TRBV2
abundance: .

CDR3nt: TGTGCCAGCAGCTTACGCGGAACAGATACGCAGTATTTT
CDR3aa: CASSLRGTDTQYF
j_gene: TRBJ2-3
d_gene: .
v_gene: TRBV11-3
abundance: once

CDR3nt: TGTGCCAGCAGCCAAGACGTCGTGACTAGCGGCTACGAGCAGTACTTC
CDR3aa: CASSQDVVTSGYEQYF
j_gene: TRBJ2-7
d_gene: TRBD2
v_gene: TRBV4-2
abundance: .

CDR3nt: TGTGCCAGCAGTTCCTCGGGACAGCTCAATCAGCCCCAGCATTTT
CDR3aa: CASSSSGQLNQPQHF
j_gene: TRBJ1-5
d_gene: TRBD1
v_gene: TRBV6-6
abundance: .

CDR3nt: TGTGCCAGCAGTCGGAGCGGGGGGGTGGCCGGGGAGCTGTTTTTT
CDR3aa: CASSRSGGVAGELFF
j_gene: TRBJ2-2
d_gene: TRBD2
v_gene: TRBV2
abundance: .

CDR3nt: TGTGCCAGCAGCGCTGGACTAGCGGGAGTGGAGACCCAGTACTTC
CDR3aa: CASSAGLAGVETQYF
j_gene: TRBJ2-5
d_gene: TRBD2
v_gene: TRBV9
abundance: .

CDR3nt: TGCGCCAGCAGCCAAGGGTCCGGACAGGGGGCCGGGGAGCTGTTTTTT
CDR3aa: CASSQGSGQGAGELFF
j_gene: TRBJ2-2
d_gene: TRBD1
v_gene: TRBV4-1
abundance: .

CDR3nt: TGTGCCAGCAGCGTTTACTACACCGGGGAGCTGTTTTTT
CDR3aa: CASSVYYTGELFF
j_gene: TRBJ2-2
d_gene: .
v_gene: TRBV28
abundance: .

CDR3nt: TGTGCCAGCAGCTTATTCTTCGACTTTTCTGAAGCTTTCTTT
CDR3aa: CASSLFFDFSEAFF
j_gene: TRBJ1-1
d_gene: .
v_gene: TRBV7-9
abundance: .

CDR3nt: TGTGCCAGCAGCCAGGCAGGGCTTTACACTGAAGCTTTCTTT
CDR3aa: CASSQAGLYTEAFF
j_gene: TRBJ1-1
d_gene: .
v_gene: TRBV7-2
abundance: once

CDR3nt: TGTGCCAGCAGCCTACTAGCGGGAGAGTCAGATACGCAGTATTTT
CDR3aa: CASSLLAGESDTQYF
j_gene: TRBJ2-3
d_gene: TRBD2
v_gene: TRBV6-4
abundance: .

CDR3nt: TGTGCCAGCAGTTCTACGACTAGCGGGAGAGGGGAGACCCAGTACTTC
CDR3aa: CASSSTTSGRGETQYF
j_gene: TRBJ2-5
d_gene: TRBD2
v_gene: TRBV4-2
abundance: .

CDR3nt: TGTGCCAGCTCATCAGGACAGGGTAGCAATCAGCCCCAGCATTTT
CDR3aa: CASSSGQGSNQPQHF
j_gene: TRBJ1-5
d_gene: TRBD1
v_gene: TRBV18
abundance: once

CDR3nt: TGTGCCAGCAGTTACCTTTCTTCACCCCTCCACTTT
CDR3aa: CASSYLSSPLHF
j_gene: TRBJ1-6
d_gene: .
v_gene: TRBV6-5
abundance: .

CDR3nt: TGTGCCAGCAGCTACGGCGGTGTCGAGCAGTACTTC
CDR3aa: CASSYGGVEQYF
j_gene: TRBJ2-7
d_gene: .
v_gene: TRBV7-9
abundance: .

CDR3nt: TGTGCCAGCAGCCCCCGGGGAGCCTATGGCTACACCTTC
CDR3aa: CASSPRGAYGYTF
j_gene: TRBJ1-2
d_gene: .
v_gene: TRBV28
abundance: .

CDR3nt: TGTGCCAGTAGTATCCCTCCGGGACAGGGAAGATTGAACTATGGCTACACCTTC
CDR3aa: CASSIPPGQGRLNYGYTF
j_gene: TRBJ1-2
d_gene: TRBD1
v_gene: TRBV19
abundance: .

CDR3nt: TGTGCCAGTAGTATTAGGAGTACCTCTTACAATGAGCAGTTCTTC
CDR3aa: CASSIRSTSYNEQFF
j_gene: TRBJ2-1
d_gene: .
v_gene: TRBV19
abundance: .

CDR3nt: TGTGCCAGTAGTATAGGCGTCCACGAGCAGTACTTC
CDR3aa: CASSIGVHEQYF
j_gene: TRBJ2-7
d_gene: .
v_gene: TRBV19
abundance: .

CDR3nt: TGTGCCAGCAGTTATTCTCCGGGGGGGCAAGAGACCCAGTACTTC
CDR3aa: CASSYSPGGQETQYF
j_gene: TRBJ2-5
d_gene: TRBD2
v_gene: TRBV6-5
abundance: .

CDR3nt: TGCGCCAGCAGCCCAGACCGGGATCCTCGAAACACCATATATTTT
CDR3aa: CASSPDRDPRNTIYF
j_gene: TRBJ1-3
d_gene: .
v_gene: TRBV4-1
abundance: large

CDR3nt: TGTGCCAGCACCGGGACAGGGAACACTGAAGCTTTCTTT
CDR3aa: CASTGTGNTEAFF
j_gene: TRBJ1-1
d_gene: TRBD1
v_gene: TRBV27
abundance: few

CDR3nt: TGTGCCTGGAGTGTTACTAGCGGGACTAGCACAGATACGCAGTATTTT
CDR3aa: CAWSVTSGTSTDTQYF
j_gene: TRBJ2-3
d_gene: TRBD2
v_gene: TRBV30
abundance: few

CDR3nt: TGTGCCAGCAGTTACTGGGCGGGAGGCCACCAAGAGACCCAGTACTTC
CDR3aa: CASSYWAGGHQETQYF
j_gene: TRBJ2-5
d_gene: TRBD2
v_gene: TRBV6-5
abundance: .

CDR3nt: TGTGCCAGCTCACCCGTCGGGGGGCCTTCCTCTGGGGCCAACGTCCTGACTTTC
CDR3aa: CASSPVGGPSSGANVLTF
j_gene: TRBJ2-6
d_gene: .
v_gene: TRBV18
abundance: .

CDR3nt: TGTGCCAGCAGTCGGGGGGACAGGGCCTTGAACACTGAAGCTTTCTTT
CDR3aa: CASSRGDRALNTEAFF
j_gene: TRBJ1-1
d_gene: TRBD1
v_gene: TRBV27
abundance: .

CDR3nt: TGTGCCAGCAGCCTTCGACCCGGACAGCTTTATGGCTACACCTTC
CDR3aa: CASSLRPGQLYGYTF
j_gene: TRBJ1-2
d_gene: .
v_gene: TRBV9
abundance: .

CDR3nt: TGTGCCAGCAGAACCCCGACAGTATACGAGCAGTACTTC
CDR3aa: CASRTPTVYEQYF
j_gene: TRBJ2-7
d_gene: .
v_gene: TRBV6-1
abundance: .

CDR3nt: TGTGCCAGCAGTGTGACAGGGTCCAAAAACATTCAGTACTTC
CDR3aa: CASSVTGSKNIQYF
j_gene: TRBJ2-4
d_gene: TRBD1
v_gene: TRBV6-5
abundance: .

CDR3nt: TGTGCCAGCAGCCCTCGGCTAGGTAGGGAGACCCAGTACTTC
CDR3aa: CASSPRLGRETQYF
j_gene: TRBJ2-5
d_gene: .
v_gene: TRBV27
abundance: once

CDR3nt: TGTGCCAGTACCCCGAGACAGGGGAATAACTATGGCTACACCTTC
CDR3aa: CASTPRQGNNYGYTF
j_gene: TRBJ1-2
d_gene: TRBD1
v_gene: TRBV19
abundance: .

CDR3nt: TGTGCCAGCAGCTTCGACAGGGGGCTATCCTACGAGCAGTACTTC
CDR3aa: CASSFDRGLSYEQYF
j_gene: TRBJ2-7
d_gene: TRBD1
v_gene: TRBV7-9
abundance: .

CDR3nt: TGTGCCAGCAGCTACGTGGGGGGGATTAGGGAAAAACTGTTTTTT
CDR3aa: CASSYVGGIREKLFF
j_gene: TRBJ1-4
d_gene: .
v_gene: TRBV7-3
abundance: .

CDR3nt: TGCGCCAGCAGTCGGACCCAAAGTAGCGGACCTTTGCATGAGCAGTTCTTC
CDR3aa: CASSRTQSSGPLHEQFF
j_gene: TRBJ2-1
d_gene: .
v_gene: TRBV5-1
abundance: .